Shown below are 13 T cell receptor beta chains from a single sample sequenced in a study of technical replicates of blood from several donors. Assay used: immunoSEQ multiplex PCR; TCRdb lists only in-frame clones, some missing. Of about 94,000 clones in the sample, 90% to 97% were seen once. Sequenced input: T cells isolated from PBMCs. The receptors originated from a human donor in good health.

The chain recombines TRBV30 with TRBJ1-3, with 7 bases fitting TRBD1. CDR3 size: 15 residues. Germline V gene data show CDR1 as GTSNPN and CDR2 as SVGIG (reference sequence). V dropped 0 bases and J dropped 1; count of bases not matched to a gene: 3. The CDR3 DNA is TGTGCCTGGAGTGTTCAGGGGGGATCTGGAAACACCATATATTTT. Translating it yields CAWSVQGGSGNTIYF.

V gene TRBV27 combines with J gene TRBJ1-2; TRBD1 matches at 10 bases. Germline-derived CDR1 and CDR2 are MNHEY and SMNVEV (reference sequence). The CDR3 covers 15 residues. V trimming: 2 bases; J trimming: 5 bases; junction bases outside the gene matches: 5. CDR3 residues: CASSLGQGVPYGYTF. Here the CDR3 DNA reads TGTGCCAGCAGTTTAGGACAGGGGGTCCCTTATGGCTACACCTTC.

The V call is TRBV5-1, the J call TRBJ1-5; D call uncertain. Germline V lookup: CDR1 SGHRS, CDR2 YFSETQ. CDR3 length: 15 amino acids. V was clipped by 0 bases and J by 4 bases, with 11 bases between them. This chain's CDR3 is CASSLGEAGNQPQHF. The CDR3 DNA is TGCGCCAGCAGCTTGGGGGAGGCGGGAAATCAGCCCCAGCATTTT.

CDR3 region: CAIRLSGSTDTQYF. CDR3 coding DNA: TGTGCCATCAGATTAAGCGGGAGTACGGATACGCAGTATTTT. The chain is built from TRBV10-3 and TRBJ2-3; 8 bases fit TRBD2. The V and J ends lost 6 bases and 6 bases, in that order; junction bases with no gene match: 8. The germline V gene has CDR1 ENHRY and CDR2 SYGVKD. The CDR3 loop spans 14 amino acids.

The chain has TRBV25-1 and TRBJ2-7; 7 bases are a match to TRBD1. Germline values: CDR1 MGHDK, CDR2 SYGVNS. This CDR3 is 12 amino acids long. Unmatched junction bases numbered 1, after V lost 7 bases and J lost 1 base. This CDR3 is CASMDRSYEQYF. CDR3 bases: TGTGCCAGCATGGACAGGTCCTACGAGCAGTACTTC.

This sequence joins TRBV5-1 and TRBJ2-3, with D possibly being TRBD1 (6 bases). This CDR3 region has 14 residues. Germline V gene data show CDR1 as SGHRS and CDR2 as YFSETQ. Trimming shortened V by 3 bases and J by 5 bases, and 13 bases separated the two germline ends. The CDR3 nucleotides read TGCGCCAGCAGCTCGGACAGCACCGTAGATACGCAGTATTTT. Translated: CASSSDSTVDTQYF.

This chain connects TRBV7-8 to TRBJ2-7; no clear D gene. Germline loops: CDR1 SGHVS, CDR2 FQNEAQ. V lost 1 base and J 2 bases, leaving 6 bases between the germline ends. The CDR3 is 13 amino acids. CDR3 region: CASSLDSPYEQYF. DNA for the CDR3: TGTGCCAGCAGCTTAGACAGTCCCTACGAGCAGTACTTC. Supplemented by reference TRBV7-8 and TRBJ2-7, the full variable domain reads GAGVSQSPRYKVAKRGQDVALRCDPISGHVSLFWYQQALGQGPEFLTYFQNEAQLDKSGLPSDRFFAERPEGSVSTLKIQRTQQEDSAVYLCASSLDSPYEQYFGPGTRLTVT.

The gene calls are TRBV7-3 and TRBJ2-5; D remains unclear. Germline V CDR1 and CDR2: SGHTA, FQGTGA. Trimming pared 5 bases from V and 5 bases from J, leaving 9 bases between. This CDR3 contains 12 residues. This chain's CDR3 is CASSLDRETQYF. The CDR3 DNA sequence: TGTGCCAGCAGCCTAGATCGGGAGACCCAGTACTTC.

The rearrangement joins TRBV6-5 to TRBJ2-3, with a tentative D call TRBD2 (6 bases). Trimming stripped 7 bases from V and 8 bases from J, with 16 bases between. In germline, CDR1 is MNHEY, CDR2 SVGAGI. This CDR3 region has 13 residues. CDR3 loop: CASTLNLGGTQYF. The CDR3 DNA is TGTGCCAGCACCCTTAACCTGGGGGGTACGCAGTATTTT.

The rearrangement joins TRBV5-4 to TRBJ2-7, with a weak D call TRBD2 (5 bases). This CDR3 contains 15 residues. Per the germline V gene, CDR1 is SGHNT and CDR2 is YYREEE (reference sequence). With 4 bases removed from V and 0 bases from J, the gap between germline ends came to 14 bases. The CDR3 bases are TGTGCCAGCAGCCCGCGGACTTCTAGCTCCTACGAGCAGTACTTC. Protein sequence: CASSPRTSSSYEQYF.

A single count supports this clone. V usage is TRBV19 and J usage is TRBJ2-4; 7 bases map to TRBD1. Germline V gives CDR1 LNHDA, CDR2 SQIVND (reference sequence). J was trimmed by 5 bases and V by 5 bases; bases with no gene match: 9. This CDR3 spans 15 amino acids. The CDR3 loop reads CASSQARTGQNIQYF. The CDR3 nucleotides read TGTGCCAGTAGTCAAGCCCGGACAGGCCAAAACATTCAGTACTTC.

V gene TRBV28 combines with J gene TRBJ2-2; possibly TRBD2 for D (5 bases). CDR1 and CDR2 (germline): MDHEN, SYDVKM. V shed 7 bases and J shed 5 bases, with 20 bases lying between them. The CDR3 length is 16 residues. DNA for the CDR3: TGTGCCAGCACGCGCGGGCTCACGGTCCGGACCGGGGAGCTGTTTTTT. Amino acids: CASTRGLTVRTGELFF. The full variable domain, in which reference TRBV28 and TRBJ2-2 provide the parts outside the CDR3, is DVKVTQSSRYLVKRTGEKVFLECVQDMDHENMFWYRQDPGLGLRLIYFSYDVKMKEKGDIPEGYSVSREKKERFSLILESASTNQTSMYLCASTRGLTVRTGELFFGEGSRLTVL.

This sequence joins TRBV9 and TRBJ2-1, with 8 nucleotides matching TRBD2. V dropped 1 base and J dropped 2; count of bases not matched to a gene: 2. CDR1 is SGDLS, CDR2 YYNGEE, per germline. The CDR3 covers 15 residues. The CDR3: CASSVFGRAYNEQFF. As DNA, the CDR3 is TGTGCCAGCAGCGTATTCGGGAGGGCCTACAATGAGCAGTTCTTC.